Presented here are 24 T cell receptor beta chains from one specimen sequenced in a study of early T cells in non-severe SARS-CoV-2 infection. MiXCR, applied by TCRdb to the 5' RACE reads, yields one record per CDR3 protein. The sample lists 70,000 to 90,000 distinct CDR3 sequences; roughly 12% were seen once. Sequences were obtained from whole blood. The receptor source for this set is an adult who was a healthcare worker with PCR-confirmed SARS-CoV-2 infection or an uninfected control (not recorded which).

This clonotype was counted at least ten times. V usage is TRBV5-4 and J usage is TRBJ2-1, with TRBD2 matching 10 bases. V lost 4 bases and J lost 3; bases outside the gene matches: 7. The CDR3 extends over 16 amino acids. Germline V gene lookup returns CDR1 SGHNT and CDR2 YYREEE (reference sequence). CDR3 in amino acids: CASSPERGGSYNEQFF. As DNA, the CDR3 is TGTGCCAGCAGCCCCGAGCGGGGGGGGAGCTACAATGAGCAGTTCTTC.

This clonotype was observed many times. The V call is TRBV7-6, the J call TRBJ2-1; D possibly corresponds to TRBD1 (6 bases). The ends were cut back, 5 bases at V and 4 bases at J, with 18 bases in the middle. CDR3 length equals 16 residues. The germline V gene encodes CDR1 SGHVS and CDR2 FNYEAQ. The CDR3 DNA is TGTGCCAGCAGCAAACCCCCCAGGACAGTATACAATGAGCAGTTCTTC. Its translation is CASSKPPRTVYNEQFF.

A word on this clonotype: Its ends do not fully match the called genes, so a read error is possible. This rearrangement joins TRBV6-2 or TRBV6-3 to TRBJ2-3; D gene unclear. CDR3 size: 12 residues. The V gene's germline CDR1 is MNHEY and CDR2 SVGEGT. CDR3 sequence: CSSSYIVDTQYF. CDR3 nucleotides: TGTTCCAGCAGTTATATAGTGGATACGCAGTATTTT.

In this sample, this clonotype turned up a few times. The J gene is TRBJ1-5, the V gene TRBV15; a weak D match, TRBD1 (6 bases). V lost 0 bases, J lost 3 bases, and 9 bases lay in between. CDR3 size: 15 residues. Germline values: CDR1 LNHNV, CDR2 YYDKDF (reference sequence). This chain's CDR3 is CATSRDRGNNQPQHF. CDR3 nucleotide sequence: TGTGCCACCAGCAGAGATAGGGGGAACAATCAGCCCCAGCATTTT.

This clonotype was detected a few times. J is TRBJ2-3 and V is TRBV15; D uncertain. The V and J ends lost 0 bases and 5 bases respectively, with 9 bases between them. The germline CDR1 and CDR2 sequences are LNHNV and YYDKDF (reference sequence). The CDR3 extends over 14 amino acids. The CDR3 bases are TGTGCCACCAGCAGAGACCGATTGGGAGATACGCAGTATTTT. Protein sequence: CATSRDRLGDTQYF. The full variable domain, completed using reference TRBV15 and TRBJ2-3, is DAMVIQNPRYQVTQFGKPVTLSCSQTLNHNVMYWYQQKSSQAPKLLFHYYDKDFNNEADTPDNFQSRRPNTSFCFLDIRSPGLGDTAMYLCATSRDRLGDTQYFGPGTRLTVL.

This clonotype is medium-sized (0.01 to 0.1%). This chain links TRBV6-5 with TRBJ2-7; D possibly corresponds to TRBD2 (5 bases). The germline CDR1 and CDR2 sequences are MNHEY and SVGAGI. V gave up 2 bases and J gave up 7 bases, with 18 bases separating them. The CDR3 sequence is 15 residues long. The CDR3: CASSYGPSIGREQYF. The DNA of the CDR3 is TGTGCCAGCAGTTACGGGCCTAGCATCGGTCGGGAGCAGTACTTC.

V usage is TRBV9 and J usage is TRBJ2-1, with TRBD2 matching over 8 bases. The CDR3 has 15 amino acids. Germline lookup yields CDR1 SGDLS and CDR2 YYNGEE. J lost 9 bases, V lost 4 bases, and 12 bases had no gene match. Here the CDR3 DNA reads TGTGCCAGCAGCCCACACTCCGGGACTAGTGCTGAGCAGTTCTTC. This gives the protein CASSPHSGTSAEQFF.

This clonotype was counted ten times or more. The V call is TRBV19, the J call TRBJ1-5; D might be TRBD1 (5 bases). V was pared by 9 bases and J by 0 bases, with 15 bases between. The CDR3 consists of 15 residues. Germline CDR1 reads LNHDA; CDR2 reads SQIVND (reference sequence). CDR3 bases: TGTGCCAGAGCCCGGGGGGGGTTTAGCAATCAGCCCCAGCATTTT. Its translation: CARARGGFSNQPQHF.

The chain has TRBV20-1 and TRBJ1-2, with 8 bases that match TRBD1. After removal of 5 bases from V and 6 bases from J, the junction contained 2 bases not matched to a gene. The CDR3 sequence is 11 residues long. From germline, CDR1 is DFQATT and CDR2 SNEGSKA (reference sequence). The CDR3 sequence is CSAPTGDGYTF. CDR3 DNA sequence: TGCAGTGCTCCGACAGGGGATGGCTACACCTTC.

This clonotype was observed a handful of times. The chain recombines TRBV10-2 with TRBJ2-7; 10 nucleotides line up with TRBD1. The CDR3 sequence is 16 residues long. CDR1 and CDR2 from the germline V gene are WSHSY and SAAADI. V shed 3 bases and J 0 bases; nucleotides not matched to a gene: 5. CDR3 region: CASSDSGQGSSYEQYF. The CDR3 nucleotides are TGCGCCAGCAGTGATTCGGGACAGGGGTCCTCCTACGAGCAGTACTTC.

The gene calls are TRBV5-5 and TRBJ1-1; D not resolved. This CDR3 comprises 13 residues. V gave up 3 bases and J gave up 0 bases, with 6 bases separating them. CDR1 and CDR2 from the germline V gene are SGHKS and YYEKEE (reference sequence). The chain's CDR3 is CASSSYMNTEAFF. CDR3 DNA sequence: TGTGCCAGCAGCTCGTATATGAACACTGAAGCTTTCTTT.

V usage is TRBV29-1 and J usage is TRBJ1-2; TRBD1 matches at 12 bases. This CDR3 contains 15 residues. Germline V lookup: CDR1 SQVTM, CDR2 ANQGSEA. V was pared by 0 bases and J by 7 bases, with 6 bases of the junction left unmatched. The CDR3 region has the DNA TGCAGCGTTGAAGACGCCGGGACAGGGGGCGGTGGCTACACCTTC. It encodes CSVEDAGTGGGGYTF.

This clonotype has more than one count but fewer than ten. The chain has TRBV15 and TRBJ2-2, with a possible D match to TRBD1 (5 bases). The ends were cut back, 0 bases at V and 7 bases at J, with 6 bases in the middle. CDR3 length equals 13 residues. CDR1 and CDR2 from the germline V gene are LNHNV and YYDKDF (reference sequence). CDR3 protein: CATSRDRVGELFF. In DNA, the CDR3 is TGTGCCACCAGCAGAGACAGGGTCGGGGAGCTGTTTTTT.

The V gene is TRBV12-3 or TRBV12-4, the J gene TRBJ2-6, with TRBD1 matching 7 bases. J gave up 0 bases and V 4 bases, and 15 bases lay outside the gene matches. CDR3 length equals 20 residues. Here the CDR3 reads CASSYNPNRGRFSGANVLTF. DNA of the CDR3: TGTGCCAGCAGTTATAACCCTAACAGGGGTCGTTTCTCTGGGGCCAACGTCCTGACTTTC.

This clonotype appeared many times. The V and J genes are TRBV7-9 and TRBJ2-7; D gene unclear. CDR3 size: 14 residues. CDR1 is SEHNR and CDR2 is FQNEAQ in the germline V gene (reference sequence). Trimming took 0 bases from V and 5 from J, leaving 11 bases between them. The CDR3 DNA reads TGTGCCAGCAGCTTAGCCGGAGTCCTCGACGAGCAGTACTTC. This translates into CASSLAGVLDEQYF. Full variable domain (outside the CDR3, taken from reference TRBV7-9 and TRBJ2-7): DTGVSQNPRHKITKRGQNVTFRCDPISEHNRLYWYRQTLGQGPEFLTYFQNEAQLEKSRLLSDRFSAERPKGSFSTLEIQRTEQGDSAMYLCASSLAGVLDEQYFGPGTRLTVT.

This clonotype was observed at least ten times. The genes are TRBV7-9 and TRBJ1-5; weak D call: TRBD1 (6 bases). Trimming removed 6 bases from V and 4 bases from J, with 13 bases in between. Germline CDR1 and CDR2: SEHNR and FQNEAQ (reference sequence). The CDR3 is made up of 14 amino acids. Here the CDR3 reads CASSPRTANQPQHF. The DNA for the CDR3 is TGTGCCAGCAGTCCCCGGACAGCGAATCAGCCCCAGCATTTT.

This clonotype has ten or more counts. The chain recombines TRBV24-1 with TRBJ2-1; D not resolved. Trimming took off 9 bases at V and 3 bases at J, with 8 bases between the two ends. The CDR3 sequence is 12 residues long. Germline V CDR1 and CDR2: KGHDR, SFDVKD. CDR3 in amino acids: CATGDLYNEQFF. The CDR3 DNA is TGTGCCACCGGAGATCTCTACAATGAGCAGTTCTTC.

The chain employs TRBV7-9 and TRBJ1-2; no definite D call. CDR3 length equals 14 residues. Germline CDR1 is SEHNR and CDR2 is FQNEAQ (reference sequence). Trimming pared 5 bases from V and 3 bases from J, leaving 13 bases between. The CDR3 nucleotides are TGTGCCAGCAGCCCTACCCTCGGCGACTATGGCTACACCTTC. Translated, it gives CASSPTLGDYGYTF.

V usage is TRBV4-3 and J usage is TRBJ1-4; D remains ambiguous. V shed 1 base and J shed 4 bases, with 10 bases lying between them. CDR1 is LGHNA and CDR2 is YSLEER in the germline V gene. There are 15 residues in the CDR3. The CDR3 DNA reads TGCGCCAGCAGCCAAGGGGGAAGGGTTAATGAAAAACTGTTTTTT. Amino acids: CASSQGGRVNEKLFF.

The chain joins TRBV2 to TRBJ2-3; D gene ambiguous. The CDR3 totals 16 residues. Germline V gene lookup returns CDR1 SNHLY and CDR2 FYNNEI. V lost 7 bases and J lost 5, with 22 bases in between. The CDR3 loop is CASISEPIISEDTQYF. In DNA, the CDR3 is TGTGCCAGCATTTCGGAGCCAATAATTTCCGAAGATACGCAGTATTTT.

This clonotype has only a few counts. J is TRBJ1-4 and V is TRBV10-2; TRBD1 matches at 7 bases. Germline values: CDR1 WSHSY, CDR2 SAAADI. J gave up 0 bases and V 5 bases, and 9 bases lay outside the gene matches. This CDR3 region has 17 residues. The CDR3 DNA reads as TGCGCCAGCAGTTCCGGGACAGCGAAATCAACTAATGAAAAACTGTTTTTT. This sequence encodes CASSSGTAKSTNEKLFF.

The CDR3 protein is CASSLGFRVAQETQYF. Here the CDR3 DNA reads TGCGCCAGCAGCTTGGGATTTCGGGTCGCTCAAGAGACCCAGTACTTC. The chain combines TRBV5-1 with TRBJ2-5, with D uncertain. Germline V CDR1 and CDR2: SGHRS, YFSETQ. The CDR3 runs to 16 residues. V was shortened by 0 bases and J by 2 bases, with 14 bases between the two germline ends.

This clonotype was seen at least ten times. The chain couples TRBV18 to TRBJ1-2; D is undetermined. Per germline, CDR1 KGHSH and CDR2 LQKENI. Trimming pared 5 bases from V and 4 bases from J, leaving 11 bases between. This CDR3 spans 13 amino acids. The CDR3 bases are TGTGCCAGCTCATCGCAAGGAAGCTATGGCTACACCTTC. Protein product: CASSSQGSYGYTF.

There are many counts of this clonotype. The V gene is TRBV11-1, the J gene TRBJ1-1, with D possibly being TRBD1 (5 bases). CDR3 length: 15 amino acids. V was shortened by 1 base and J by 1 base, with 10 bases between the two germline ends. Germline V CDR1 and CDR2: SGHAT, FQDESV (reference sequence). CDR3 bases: TGTGCCAGCAGCTTAGATGGGACGCCGAACACTGAAGCTTTCTTT. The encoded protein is CASSLDGTPNTEAFF.